What follows describes a single T cell receptor (beta chain). This sample is part of a study of blood T cell repertoires in COVID-19. About the research overall: The analysed material was cDNA or gDNA that came from T cells, B-cell-depleted T cells, or PBMCs.

The CDR3 is 11 residues long. Germline V gene sequence: CDR1 SNHLY, CDR2 FYNNEI. Trimming pared 6 bases from V and 4 bases from J, leaving 7 bases between. In the original analysis: Estimation of nucleated cell counts was performed using reference gene primer amplification. The protocol was immunoSEQ multiplex PCR, while the TCRdb copy is restricted to in-frame clones and leaves out a portion. That table supplies the V and J calls and clone size; D and trimming were determined from the DNA. The table has tens of thousands of clones, around 85% seen once; the top ten hold approximately 19%. This receptor was taken from a woman of 80 years or more with acute or convalescent COVID-19. Sequenced input: peripheral blood. This chain uses TRBV2 with TRBJ2-7; D gene uncertain. The CDR3 loop reads CASSKEYEQYF. CDR3 nucleotide sequence: TGTGCCAGCAGCAAAGAGTACGAGCAGTACTTC. Full variable domain (remainder filled in from reference TRBV2 and TRBJ2-7): EPEVTQTPSHQVTQMGQEVILRCVPISNHLYFYWYRQILGQKVEFLVSFYNNEISEKSEIFDDQFSVERPDGSNFTLKIRSTKLEDSAMYFCASSKEYEQYFGPGTRLTVT.